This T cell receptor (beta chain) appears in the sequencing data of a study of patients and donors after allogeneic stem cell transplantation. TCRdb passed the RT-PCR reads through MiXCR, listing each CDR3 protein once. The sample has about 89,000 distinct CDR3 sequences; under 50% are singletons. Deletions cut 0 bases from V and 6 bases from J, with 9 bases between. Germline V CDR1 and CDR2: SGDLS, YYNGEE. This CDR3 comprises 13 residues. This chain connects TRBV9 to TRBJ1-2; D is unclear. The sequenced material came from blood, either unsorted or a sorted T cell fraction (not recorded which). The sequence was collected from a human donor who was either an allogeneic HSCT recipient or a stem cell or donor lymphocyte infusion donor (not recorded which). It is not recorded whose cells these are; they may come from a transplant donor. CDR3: CASSVAVGDGYTF. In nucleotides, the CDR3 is TGTGCCAGCAGCGTAGCTGTGGGAGATGGCTACACCTTC.